This TCR beta chain emerged from a study of CD8+CD57+ T cells in acquired aplastic anemia (dated by TCRdb to 2016 to 2019). Looking at the study overall: Extracted DNA from sorted CD4+ and CD8+ cells averaged approximately 3 ug, ranging from roughly 0.17 to 30 ug. A CD8+CD57+ expansion meant a frequency higher than the mean frequency seen in healthy subjects. Overall study results and their limits: Between patients and healthy controls, no significant difference in CD8+ Simpson's diversity was found (P=0.060). Around 30 CD8+ CDR3 sequences were found to be shared between patients and controls, but these sequences appeared to be highly expressed in patients and within the immunodominant clones of the patients.

Genomic DNA served as template for TCR beta VDJ combination and CDR3 sequence profiling. An Illumina HiSeq 2000 was the platform used for TCR repertoire sequencing. As for the original processing: TRBV/TRBJ rearrangement plots, CDR3 size and DJ length profiles, and Simpson's diversity index were used to evaluate the repertoires. The most abundant DNA sequence in the deep sequencing data was taken as the immunodominant clone. CDR3 amino acid sequences were screened for sharing across subjects and compared with published repertoires and the VDJdb database. In TCRdb, the public reads were trimmed at Q25 with fastp and aligned with MiXCR, with productive beta chains retained. Every CDR3 protein is listed once, alongside the most common genes and DNA of its rows. These V and J calls are TCRdb output, not the study's own analysis. This sample lists 150,000 to 200,000 distinct CDR3 sequences; 45% to 55% were detected once. The biggest ten clones account for roughly 1.2% of the sample.

Flow cytometry had shown CD8+CD57+ cell expansion in the patients selected for sequencing. Every patient had a diagnosis of severe acquired aplastic anemia based on International Study of Aplastic Anemia and Agranulocytosis and Camitta criteria. No patient had received any therapy when blood was sampled. TCR repertoires of sorted CD4+ and CD8+ blood T cells from severe aplastic anemia patients and healthy subjects were deep-sequenced in the study. In the USA, patient enrollment took place under clinicaltrials.gov protocols 00001620, 01623167, 00001397, 00071045, 00081523 and 00961064. Ficoll-Paque density gradient centrifugation was used to isolate peripheral blood mononuclear cells. Before DNA extraction, CD4+ and CD8+ T cells were sorted by FACS or by magnetic beads. Relative to germline, V is missing 4 bases and J is missing 2 bases, with 7 bases of the junction outside any gene match. CDR1 and CDR2, looked up from the germline V gene, are SGHRS and YFSETQ. Measured from the cysteine to the phenylalanine, the CDR3 is 16 residues long. Only the CDR3 region is kept as DNA, spanning 48 bases read in frame from base 1.

As for this clonotype: What antigen it recognizes has not been identified. Qualities for individual bases were not recorded, and no much larger clone is one base off.

This chain is built from TRBV5-1 and TRBJ2-5; 11 bases in the junction line up with TRBD2. The sequenced sample was sorted CD4+, CD8+, or CD8+CD57+ T cells (not recorded which) from PBMCs. The clonotype originates from a human donor with aplastic anemia. The nucleotide sequence is given as TGCGCCAGCAGCAAACTAGCGGGGGACGTTCAAGAGACCCAGTACTTC. It is translated as CASSKLAGDVQETQYF.